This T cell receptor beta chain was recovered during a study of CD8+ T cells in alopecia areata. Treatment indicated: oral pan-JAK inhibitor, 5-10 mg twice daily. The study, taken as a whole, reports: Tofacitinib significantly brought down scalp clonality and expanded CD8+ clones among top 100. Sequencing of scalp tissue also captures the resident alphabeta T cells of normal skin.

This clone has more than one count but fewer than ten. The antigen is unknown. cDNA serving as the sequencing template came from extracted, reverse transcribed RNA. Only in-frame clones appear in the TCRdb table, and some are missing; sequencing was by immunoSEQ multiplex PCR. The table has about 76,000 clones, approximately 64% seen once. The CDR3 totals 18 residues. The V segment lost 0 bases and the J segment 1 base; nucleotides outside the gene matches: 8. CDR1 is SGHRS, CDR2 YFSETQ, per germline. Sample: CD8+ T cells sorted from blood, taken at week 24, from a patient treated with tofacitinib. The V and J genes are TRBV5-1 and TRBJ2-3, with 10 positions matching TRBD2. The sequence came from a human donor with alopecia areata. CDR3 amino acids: CASSLAGGLAERTDTQYF. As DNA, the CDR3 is TGCGCCAGCAGCTTGGCCGGTGGACTAGCGGAGCGCACAGATACGCAGTATTTT.